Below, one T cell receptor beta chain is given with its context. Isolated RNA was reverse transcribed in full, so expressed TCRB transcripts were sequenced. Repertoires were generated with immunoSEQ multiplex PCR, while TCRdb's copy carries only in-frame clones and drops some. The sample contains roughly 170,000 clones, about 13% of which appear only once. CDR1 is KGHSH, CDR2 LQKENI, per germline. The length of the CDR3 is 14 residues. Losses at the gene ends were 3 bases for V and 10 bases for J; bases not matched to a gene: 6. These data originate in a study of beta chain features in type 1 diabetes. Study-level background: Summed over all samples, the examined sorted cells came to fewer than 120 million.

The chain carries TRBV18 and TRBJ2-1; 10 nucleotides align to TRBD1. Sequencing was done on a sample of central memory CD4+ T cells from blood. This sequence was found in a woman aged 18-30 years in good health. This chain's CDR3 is CASSPGQGIGEQFF. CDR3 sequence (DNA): TGTGCCAGCTCACCGGGACAGGGGATAGGGGAGCAGTTCTTC.